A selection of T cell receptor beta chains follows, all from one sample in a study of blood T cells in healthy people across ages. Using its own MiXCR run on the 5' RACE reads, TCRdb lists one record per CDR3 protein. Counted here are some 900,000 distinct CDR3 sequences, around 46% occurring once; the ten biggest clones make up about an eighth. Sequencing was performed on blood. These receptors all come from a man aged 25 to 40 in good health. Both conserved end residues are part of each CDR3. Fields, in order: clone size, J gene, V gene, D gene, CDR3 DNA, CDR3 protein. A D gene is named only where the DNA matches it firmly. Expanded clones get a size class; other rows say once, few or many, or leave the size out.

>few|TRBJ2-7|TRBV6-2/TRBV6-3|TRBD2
TGTGCCAGCAGTTTGAGCGGGGGGGCAAATGAGCAGTACTTC
CASSLSGGANEQYF
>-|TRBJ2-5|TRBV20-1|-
TGCAGTGCACCGGGGGCGGGGTGGCAAGAGACCCAGTACTTC
CSAPGAGWQETQYF
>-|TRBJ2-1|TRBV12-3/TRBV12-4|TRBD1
TGTGCCAGCAGCCGGAGACAGGGACAATCCTACAATGAGCAGTTCTTC
CASSRRQGQSYNEQFF
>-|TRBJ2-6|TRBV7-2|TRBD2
TGTGCCAGCAGCGCTCGACTAGCGGGGGGTGGTCCCAACGTCCTGACTTTC
CASSARLAGGGPNVLTF
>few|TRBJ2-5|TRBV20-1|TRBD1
TGCAGTGCTAGTGACAGGGATGAGACCCAGTACTTC
CSASDRDETQYF
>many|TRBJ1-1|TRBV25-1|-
TGTGCCAGCAGTATCAAGTCTGGTACTGAAGCTTTCTTT
CASSIKSGTEAFF
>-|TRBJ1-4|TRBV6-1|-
TGTGCCAGCAGTGAAAGTGGCCGGGGCAATGAAAAACTGTTTTTT
CASSESGRGNEKLFF
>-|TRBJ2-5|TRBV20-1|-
TGCAGTGCTAGTAGTTGGTCGCAAGAGACCCAGTACTTC
CSASSWSQETQYF
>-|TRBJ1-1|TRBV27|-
TGTGCCAGCAGTTTATCGGGGTTTGGTGACACTGAAGCTTTCTTT
CASSLSGFGDTEAFF
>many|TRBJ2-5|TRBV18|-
TGTGCCAGCCCTTTAGCTGCTAAAGAGACCCAGTACTTC
CASPLAAKETQYF
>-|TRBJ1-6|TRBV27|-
TGTGCCAGCAGTTTAATGGGAGGAGTAAGTTCACCCCTCCACTTT
CASSLMGGVSSPLHF
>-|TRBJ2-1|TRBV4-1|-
TGCGCCAGCAGCCAAGCACCGGGCCCAGGTGAGCAGTTCTTC
CASSQAPGPGEQFF
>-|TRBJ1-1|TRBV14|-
TGTGCCAGCAGCGCAAGCCCGAACACTGAAGCTTTCTTT
CASSASPNTEAFF
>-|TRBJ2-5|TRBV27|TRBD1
TGTGCCAGCAGTTTAACCGGGACAGGGGGGACCCAGTACTTC
CASSLTGTGGTQYF
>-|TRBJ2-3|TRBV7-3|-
TGTGCCAGCAGCACCAAAAGGACAGCCCTAAGCACAGATACGCAGTATTTT
CASSTKRTALSTDTQYF
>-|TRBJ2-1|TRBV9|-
TGTGCCAGCAGCGTAGGCGGAGGCGCCATAGCCAATGAGCAGTTCTTC
CASSVGGGAIANEQFF
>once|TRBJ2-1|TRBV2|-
TGTGCCAGCAACCAAGCTAGCTACAATGAGCAGTTCTTC
CASNQASYNEQFF
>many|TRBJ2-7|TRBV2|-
TGTGCCAGCAGTGAACCTGGACGGAGGACCTACGAGCAGTACTTC
CASSEPGRRTYEQYF
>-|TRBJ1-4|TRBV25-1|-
TGTGCCAGCAGTGACCCTTCAAGTTCTACGCAGGAAAAACTGTTTTTT
CASSDPSSSTQEKLFF
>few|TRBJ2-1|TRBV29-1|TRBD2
TGCAGCGTTCTGGTAGCGGGGCTCAATGAGCAGTTCTTC
CSVLVAGLNEQFF
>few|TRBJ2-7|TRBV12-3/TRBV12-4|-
TGTGCCAGCAGTTTGATCAGGAGCTCCTACGAGCAGTACTTC
CASSLIRSSYEQYF
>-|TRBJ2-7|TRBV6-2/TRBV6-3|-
TGTACCTCAGGGACATACTCCTACGAGCAGTACTTC
CTSGTYSYEQYF
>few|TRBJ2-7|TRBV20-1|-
TGCAGTGCTAGGCCTGAAGGGGCGACCTCCTACGAGCAGTACTTC
CSARPEGATSYEQYF
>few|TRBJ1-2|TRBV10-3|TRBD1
TGTGCCATCAGTAGGGGACAGGGGGTTAACTATGGCTACACCTTC
CAISRGQGVNYGYTF
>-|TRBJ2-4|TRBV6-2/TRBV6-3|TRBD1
TGTGCCAGCAGTTACCCGGGACAGGGCGAGAACATTCAGTACTTC
CASSYPGQGENIQYF
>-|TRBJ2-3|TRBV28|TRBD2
TGTGCCAGCAGTTTTCTAGCGGGCACAGATACGCAGTATTTT
CASSFLAGTDTQYF
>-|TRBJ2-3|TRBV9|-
TGTGCCAGCAGCGTAGCTGGGGGTAGTGAAGCGCAGTATTTT
CASSVAGGSEAQYF
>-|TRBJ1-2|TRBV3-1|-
TGTGCCAGTAGCCAACGGAACAGACCAGGCTACACCTTC
CASSQRNRPGYTF
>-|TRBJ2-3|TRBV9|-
TGTGCCAGCAGCGTAGGGATGGGGTTGGGGACGATGGCCGACTCTAGCACAGATACGCAGTATTTT
CASSVGMGLGTMADSSTDTQYF
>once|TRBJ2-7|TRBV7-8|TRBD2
TGTGCCAGCAGCTTAGAGGGACTAGCAGTCCCAGGCTACGAGCAGTACTTC
CASSLEGLAVPGYEQYF
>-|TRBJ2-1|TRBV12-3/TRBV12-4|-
TGTGCCAGCACCCCGGGCGGAGTTCGCGAGCAGTTCTTC
CASTPGGVREQFF
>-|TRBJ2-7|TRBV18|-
TGTGCCAGCTCCTCGGGGGCGGCGACCTACGAGCAGTACTTC
CASSSGAATYEQYF
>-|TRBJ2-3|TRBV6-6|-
TGTGCCAGTGGTTACGACGTGAGGACGCAGTATTTT
CASGYDVRTQYF
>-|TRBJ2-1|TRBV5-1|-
TGCGCCAGCAGCTGGGGGAACGGGCAGTTCTTC
CASSWGNGQFF
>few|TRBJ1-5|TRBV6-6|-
TGTGCCAGCAGTTATGAGGGGGGCGGCAATCAGCCCCAGCATTTT
CASSYEGGGNQPQHF
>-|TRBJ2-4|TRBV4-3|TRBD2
TGCGCCAGCAGCCCTTTAGGACTAGCGCGAAACATTCAGTACTTC
CASSPLGLARNIQYF
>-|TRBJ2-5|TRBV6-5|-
TGTGCCAGCATGCGGGCCCATGAGCAGTACTTC
CASMRAHEQYF
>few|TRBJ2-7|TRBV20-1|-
TGCAGTGCTAGAGACGGACTTCGTAGTTACTCCTACGAGCAGTACTTC
CSARDGLRSYSYEQYF
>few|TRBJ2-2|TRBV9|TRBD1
TGTGCCAGCAGCGTAGACCCAGGGGGCGCCGTAGGGGAGCTGTTTTTT
CASSVDPGGAVGELFF
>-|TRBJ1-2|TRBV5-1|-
TGCGCCAGCAGCTTGGTAGGCCGATCCAACTATGGCTACACCTTC
CASSLVGRSNYGYTF
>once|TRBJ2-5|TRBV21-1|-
TGTGCCAGCAGCAAAGAAGAGGAAGAGACCCAGTACTTC
CASSKEEEETQYF
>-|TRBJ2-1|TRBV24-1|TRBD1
TGTGCCACCAGTGATTACAGGGGCGGGAATGAGCAGTTCTTC
CATSDYRGGNEQFF
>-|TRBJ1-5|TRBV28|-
TGTGCCAGCAGTTCGTCGGGGCAATATGGATATAGCAATCAGCCCCAGCATTTT
CASSSSGQYGYSNQPQHF
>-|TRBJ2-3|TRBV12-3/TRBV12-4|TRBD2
TGTGCCAGCAGTTTAGGCTGGGCGACTAGCGGGACAGATACGCAGTATTTT
CASSLGWATSGTDTQYF
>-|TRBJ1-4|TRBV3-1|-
TGTGCCAGCAGGAGGTCTGAACAACTGTTTTTT
CASRRSEQLFF
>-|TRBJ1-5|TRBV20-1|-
TGCAGTGCTAGAGAACCCAAGCAGAGCTTCAATCAGCCCCAGCATTTT
CSAREPKQSFNQPQHF
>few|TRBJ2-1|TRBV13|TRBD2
TGTGCCAGCAGTACAGGACTAGCGGGGGTCCGTAGTGAGCAGTTCTTC
CASSTGLAGVRSEQFF
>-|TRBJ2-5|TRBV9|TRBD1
TGTGCCAGCAGCGCATTGGACAGGGTGCAAGAGACCCAGTACTTC
CASSALDRVQETQYF
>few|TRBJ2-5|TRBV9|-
TGTGCCAGCAGCCCTACCGGTGGGACTCCAGTACAGACCCAGTACTTC
CASSPTGGTPVQTQYF
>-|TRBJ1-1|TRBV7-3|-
TGTGCCAGCAGCTTATACCAAGGGAGGAGGGCTTTCTTT
CASSLYQGRRAFF
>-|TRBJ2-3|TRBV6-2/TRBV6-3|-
TGTGCCAGCAGTCAGACATCCGATACGCAGTATTTT
CASSQTSDTQYF
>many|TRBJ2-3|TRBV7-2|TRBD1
TGTGCCAGCAGCTGGCAGGGGGCAGATACGCAGTATTTT
CASSWQGADTQYF
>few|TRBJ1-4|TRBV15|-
TGTGCCACCAGCAGAGATGGGCGGGCGGATGAAAAACTGTTTTTT
CATSRDGRADEKLFF
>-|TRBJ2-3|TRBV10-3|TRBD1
TGTGCCACCTGGACAGGGATCACAGATACGCAGTATTTT
CATWTGITDTQYF
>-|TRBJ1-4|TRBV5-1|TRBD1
TGCGCCAGCAGCTCGCAGGGGGCTGTAGTTACTAATGAAAAACTGTTTTTT
CASSSQGAVVTNEKLFF